This T cell receptor (beta chain) was recorded in a study of regulatory T cells. Study findings and constraints: Compared with autologous conventional CD4+ cells and control regulatory cells, CD3G-deficient regulatory T cells showed reduced diversity.

Germline lookup yields CDR1 DFQATT and CDR2 SNEGSKA (reference sequence). The CDR3 loop spans 11 amino acids. Trimming pared 5 bases from V and 2 bases from J, leaving 5 bases between. Amplification used 52 TRBV primers and 13 TRBJ primers. TCRdb's copy holds only in-frame clones and misses some; the assay was immunoSEQ multiplex PCR. The sample yields about 6,100 clones, around 91% seen once. Autoimmunity was present in every CD3G-deficient patient, worse in two. As for this clone: Its specificity is unknown.

Sequencing used CD4+ Tregs sorted from blood. The clonotype was recovered from a person aged 18 to 30 with CD3G deficiency. This chain links TRBV20-1 with TRBJ2-3; D is possibly TRBD1 (5 bases). As DNA, the CDR3 is TGCAGTGCTGGACACACAGATACGCAGTATTTT. Translation: CSAGHTDTQYF.